This record covers a single T cell receptor (beta chain). Its antigen is unknown. Data came from immunoSEQ multiplex PCR; TCRdb stores just in-frame clones and leaves some out. In the table there are a few hundred thousand clones, 90% to 95% of which are singletons. The sample is drawn from a study of T cell responses to AZD1222 COVID-19 vaccine. Across the whole study: Researchers grouped second doses given at about 4 or about 12 weeks into one pool. Study-level findings and limits: Clonal diversity may have been underestimated in mostly white British donors. Regions 160-218 and 743-854 dominated among vaccine-associated CD4 TCRs spanning spike. Seropositive status at baseline applied to only five to seven AZD1222 recipients.

The CDR3 contains 15 residues. Germline assignment: CDR1 LGHNT and CDR2 FRNRAP. V gave up 5 bases and J gave up 1 base; unmatched junction bases: 6. The material sequenced was peripheral blood, taken on day 0 of AZD1222 vaccination. The TCR comes from an adult in good health. This chain joins TRBV12-5 and TRBJ2-3, with 7 nucleotides matching TRBD2. The CDR3 sequence: CASGGGGSGTDTQYF. CDR3 nucleotides: TGTGCTAGTGGTGGGGGAGGGAGTGGCACAGATACGCAGTATTTT.